This record concerns one TCR beta chain sequence. The data originate from a study of blood T cell repertoires in COVID-19. Looking at the study overall: The study drew acute and convalescent COVID-19 samples from the United States, Italy and Spain. PBMCs, B-cell-depleted T cells, or T cells provided the cDNA or gDNA that made up the material.

Methods used by the authors: Estimation of nucleated cell counts relied on the amplification of reference gene primers. Sequencing used immunoSEQ multiplex PCR; TCRdb keeps in-frame clones, though not all of them. V and J calls and clone size are as listed in that table; D and trimming were resolved from the DNA. The table has 170,000 or so clones, roughly 89% seen once. This CDR3 comprises 18 residues. The V gene's germline CDR1 is MNHEY and CDR2 SVGEGT. Trimming took 2 bases from V and 2 from J; bases not matched to a gene: 11. Sequencing was performed on peripheral blood. The origin of this receptor is a woman aged 18 to 35 who had recovered from COVID-19. The chain has TRBV6-2 or TRBV6-3 and TRBJ2-1; 8 bases map to TRBD2. The CDR3 region has the DNA TGTGCCAGCAGTTACGATGCTAGCGGGTGGTTAGCCTACAATGAGCAGTTCTTC. This translates into CASSYDASGWLAYNEQFF.